The 32 T cell receptor beta chains below come from one sample, sequenced in a study of neoadjuvant nivolumab and ipilimumab in lung cancer. Produced via immunoSEQ multiplex PCR; TCRdb's table is partial and in-frame only. The repertoire holds tens of thousands of clones, 82% seen once, with around 9.3% in the top ten. The input for sequencing was tumor tissue, taken after neoadjuvant nivolumab, alone or with ipilimumab, at or shortly before surgery. Receptors originate from an adult with non-small cell lung cancer.

The chain recombines TRBV30 with TRBJ2-3; unclear D gene. CDR3 length: 12 residues. Trimming cost V 3 bases and J 5 bases, with 9 bases left between them. Germline assignment: CDR1 GTSNPN and CDR2 SVGIG (reference sequence). The CDR3 region is CAWSPPLDTQYF. Here the CDR3 DNA reads TGTGCCTGGAGCCCACCACTAGATACGCAGTATTTT.

V gene TRBV30 combines with J gene TRBJ2-2, with 13 positions matching TRBD2. J was trimmed by 5 bases and V by 5 bases; bases with no gene match: 8. The CDR3 is 16 residues long. Germline lookup yields CDR1 GTSNPN and CDR2 SVGIG (reference sequence). The CDR3 region is CAWGGPGLAGTGELFF. In nucleotides, the CDR3 is TGTGCCTGGGGGGGACCGGGACTAGCGGGAACCGGGGAGCTGTTTTTT.

V is TRBV5-1 and J is TRBJ1-1; D gene ambiguous. The CDR3 consists of 14 residues. Trimming shortened V by 1 base and J by 1 base, and 8 bases separated the two germline ends. CDR1 and CDR2 (germline): SGHRS, YFSETQ. The chain's CDR3 is CASSLSRANTEAFF. Here the CDR3 DNA reads TGCGCCAGCAGCTTGTCCCGGGCGAACACTGAAGCTTTCTTT.

This chain connects TRBV30 to TRBJ1-4; D remains ambiguous. The germline V gene encodes CDR1 GTSNPN and CDR2 SVGIG (reference sequence). V was shortened by 3 bases and J by 7 bases, with 12 bases between the two germline ends. The CDR3 loop spans 13 amino acids. CDR3: CAWSTGIGEKLFF. CDR3 bases: TGTGCCTGGAGCACGGGGATAGGTGAAAAACTGTTTTTT.

J is TRBJ2-3 and V is TRBV2; no firm D call. Germline loops: CDR1 SNHLY, CDR2 FYNNEI. Trimming left V 8 bases short and J 8 bases short, with 14 bases between. The CDR3 is 12 amino acids. This chain's CDR3 is CASGIEKGTQYF. The CDR3 region has the DNA TGTGCCAGCGGAATCGAAAAGGGTACGCAGTATTTT.

This clone showed up just once. Distinct nucleotide sequences in the sample also encode this CDR3. The chain recombines TRBV18 with TRBJ1-1; D is possibly TRBD1 (6 bases). There are 13 residues in the CDR3. Looked up from germline, CDR1 is KGHSH and CDR2 is LQKENI. V gave up 4 bases and J gave up 5 bases, with 11 bases separating them. The CDR3 sequence is CASSLQGGTEAFF. The CDR3 region has the DNA TGTGCCAGCTCACTACAGGGCGGGACTGAAGCTTTCTTT. The entire variable domain, with the rest obtained from reference TRBV18 and TRBJ1-1, is as follows: NAGVMQNPRHLVRRRGQEARLRCSPMKGHSHVYWYRQLPEEGLKFMVYLQKENIIDESGMPKERFSAEFPKEGPSILRIQQVVRGDSAAYFCASSLQGGTEAFFGQGTRLTVV.

In its sample, this clone was seen once. V is TRBV29-1 and J is TRBJ2-5; TRBD2 matches at 8 bases. Trimming removed 7 bases from V and 0 bases from J; junction bases left unmatched: 10. The CDR3 contains 15 residues. CDR1 is SQVTM and CDR2 is ANQGSEA in the germline V gene. In nucleotides, the CDR3 is TGCAGCGGGAGGGGGGCTAGCGGGTACCAAGAGACCCAGTACTTC. Amino acid sequence: CSGRGASGYQETQYF.

The chain joins TRBV7-9 to TRBJ2-7; the D gene is possibly TRBD1 (6 bases). This CDR3 comprises 13 residues. The ends were cut back, 5 bases at V and 10 bases at J, with 18 bases in the middle. Germline CDR1 and CDR2: SEHNR and FQNEAQ (reference sequence). CDR3 sequence: CASSPETGGVQYF. The CDR3 DNA reads as TGTGCCAGCAGCCCGGAGACAGGTGGGGTCCAGTACTTC. The full variable domain, with the rest looked up from reference TRBV7-9 and TRBJ2-7, is DTGVSQNPRHKITKRGQNVTFRCDPISEHNRLYWYRQTLGQGPEFLTYFQNEAQLEKSRLLSDRFSAERPKGSFSTLEIQRTEQGDSAMYLCASSPETGGVQYFGPGTRLTVT.

The rearrangement joins TRBV9 to TRBJ1-3; no firm D call. Germline V gene sequence: CDR1 SGDLS, CDR2 YYNGEE. CDR3 length: 16 amino acids. The V end was cut by 0 bases, the J end by 0 bases, with 10 bases between. Here the CDR3 reads CASSVGAGTSGNTIYF. The CDR3 DNA reads TGTGCCAGCAGCGTAGGGGCCGGAACCTCTGGAAACACCATATATTTT.

The chain recombines TRBV30 with TRBJ2-3; the D is unclear. Germline V CDR1 and CDR2: GTSNPN, SVGIG (reference sequence). The V end lost 6 bases, the J end lost 6 bases, and 19 bases lay between the germline ends. The CDR3 is made up of 14 amino acids. For the CDR3, the DNA is TGTGCCTGTCGACCCTACCTCCGCCGGGATACGCAGTATTTT. The encoded protein is CACRPYLRRDTQYF.

This clone turned up a few times. This rearrangement joins TRBV7-9 to TRBJ2-7, with D possibly being TRBD2 (6 bases). Trimming shortened V by 5 bases and J by 2 bases, and 7 bases separated the two germline ends. Per the germline V gene, CDR1 is SEHNR and CDR2 is FQNEAQ (reference sequence). This CDR3 comprises 12 residues. The CDR3 DNA reads TGTGCCAGCAGCCGCGGGGCCTACGAGCAGTACTTC. It translates to CASSRGAYEQYF.

This chain links TRBV5-1 with TRBJ1-2; 8 bases agree with TRBD1. Losses at the gene ends were 0 bases for V and 2 bases for J; bases not matched to a gene: 9. The length of the CDR3 is 17 residues. CDR1 and CDR2 from the germline V gene are SGHRS and YFSETQ. CDR3 amino acids: CASSLALRQGKNYGYTF. In DNA form, the CDR3 reads TGCGCCAGCAGCTTGGCCCTTCGACAGGGGAAGAACTATGGCTACACCTTC.

This clone was seen once. The chain joins TRBV6-1 to TRBJ2-5; 11 positions match TRBD2. CDR3 length: 16 residues. Germline lookup yields CDR1 MNHNS and CDR2 SASEGT. V was clipped by 2 bases and J by 2 bases; unmatched bases: 4. As DNA, the CDR3 is TGTGCCAGCAGTGAATGGGGACTAGCGGAACAAGAGACCCAGTACTTC. Protein: CASSEWGLAEQETQYF.

The V and J genes are TRBV6-6 and TRBJ2-7; 11 bases fit TRBD2. Germline V gene lookup returns CDR1 MNHNY and CDR2 SVGAGI (reference sequence). The trim removed 9 bases at V and 4 bases at J, leaving 5 bases unmatched. CDR3 length: 13 amino acids. The CDR3 coding sequence is TGTGCCAGTGGACTAGCGGGCTCTTACGAGCAGTACTTC. Translated, it gives CASGLAGSYEQYF.

J is TRBJ1-1 and V is TRBV7-2; D is undetermined. Germline V CDR1 and CDR2: SGHTA, FQGNSA. The CDR3 length is 14 residues. The ends were cut back, 5 bases at V and 1 base at J, with 11 bases in the middle. CDR3 protein: CASSLITANTEAFF. Written as DNA, the CDR3 is TGTGCCAGCAGCCTCATAACAGCGAACACTGAAGCTTTCTTT. The full variable domain, in which reference TRBV7-2 and TRBJ1-1 provide the parts outside the CDR3, is GAGVSQSPSNKVTEKGKDVELRCDPISGHTALYWYRQSLGQGLEFLIYFQGNSAPDKSGLPSDRFSAERTGGSVSTLTIQRTQQEDSAVYLCASSLITANTEAFFGQGTRLTVV.

J is TRBJ2-2 and V is TRBV6-5; the match to TRBD1 covers 7 bases. The CDR3 loop spans 15 amino acids. In germline, CDR1 is MNHEY, CDR2 SVGAGI. Unmatched junction bases numbered 4, after V lost 6 bases and J lost 0 bases. In nucleotides, the CDR3 is TGTGCCAGCAGAAGGGACAGCTCGAACACCGGGGAGCTGTTTTTT. This translates into CASRRDSSNTGELFF.

V usage is TRBV10-3 and J usage is TRBJ1-1; D is ambiguous. V was pared by 2 bases and J by 7 bases, with 11 bases between. The CDR3 contains 13 residues. The germline gives CDR1 ENHRY, CDR2 SYGVKD. Here the CDR3 reads CAISEIDTLEAFF. Written as DNA, the CDR3 is TGTGCCATCAGTGAGATCGACACTCTTGAAGCTTTCTTT.

The chain couples TRBV30 to TRBJ1-5; D not resolved. The CDR3 extends over 13 amino acids. The V and J ends lost 1 base and 6 bases respectively, with 10 bases between them. CDR1 is GTSNPN and CDR2 is SVGIG in the germline V gene (reference sequence). The CDR3 nucleotides are TGTGCCTGGAGTGGGTCCGGGAGTCAGCCCCAGCATTTT. Its translation is CAWSGSGSQPQHF.

V is TRBV27 and J is TRBJ2-7; D gene unclear. From germline, CDR1 is MNHEY and CDR2 SMNVEV (reference sequence). The CDR3 has 13 residues. V shed 5 bases and J shed 2 bases, with 10 bases lying between them. CDR3 protein: CASSLAGTYEQYF. The CDR3 nucleotides are TGTGCCAGCAGTCTGGCAGGAACCTACGAGCAGTACTTC.

This clone was seen a handful of times. The chain combines TRBV4-2 with TRBJ1-1; D is ambiguous. The CDR3 covers 12 residues. Germline CDR1 reads LGHNA; CDR2 reads YNFKEQ. Trimming left V 4 bases short and J 8 bases short, with 11 bases between. The CDR3 nucleotides read TGTGCCAGCAGCCCCGGCCCGGGGGAAGCTTTCTTT. Amino acid sequence: CASSPGPGEAFF.

In its sample, this clone was seen a few times. V usage is TRBV9 and J usage is TRBJ1-1, with no clear D. Trimming removed 0 bases from V and 1 base from J, with 7 bases in between. The CDR3 is 14 residues long. In germline, CDR1 is SGDLS, CDR2 YYNGEE. The CDR3 nucleotides are TGTGCCAGCAGCGTAGGAGGCGAGAACACTGAAGCTTTCTTT. As protein: CASSVGGENTEAFF.

The V gene is TRBV27, the J gene TRBJ1-2; possible D gene TRBD1, 6 bases. The CDR3 loop spans 15 amino acids. Germline-derived CDR1 and CDR2 are MNHEY and SMNVEV (reference sequence). V was trimmed by 2 bases and J by 4 bases, leaving 14 bases between them. The CDR3 protein is CASSLEAGQFYGYTF. For the CDR3, the DNA is TGTGCCAGCAGTTTAGAAGCAGGACAGTTCTATGGCTACACCTTC.

The chain links TRBV7-9 to TRBJ2-3; TRBD2 aligns across 8 bases. The CDR3 contains 15 residues. Germline V gene lookup returns CDR1 SEHNR and CDR2 FQNEAQ (reference sequence). Unmatched junction bases numbered 3, after V lost 1 base and J lost 3 bases. This CDR3 reads CASSLGVAGTDTQYF. The DNA for the CDR3 is TGTGCCAGCAGCTTAGGAGTAGCGGGGACAGATACGCAGTATTTT.

The chain carries TRBV10-3 and TRBJ1-2; tentatively, D is TRBD1 (5 bases). This CDR3 has 12 residues. Germline values: CDR1 ENHRY, CDR2 SYGVKD. V lost 8 bases and J 8 bases, leaving 15 bases between the germline ends. The CDR3 nucleotides are TGTGCCATCCGCCCTGGACAAGTGGGCTACACCTTC. As protein: CAIRPGQVGYTF.

V and J are TRBV30 and TRBJ1-5; tentatively, D is TRBD1 (6 bases). Germline assignment: CDR1 GTSNPN and CDR2 SVGIG (reference sequence). The CDR3 has 18 amino acids. Trimming cost V 8 bases and J 2 bases, with 28 bases left between them. CDR3 DNA sequence: TGTGCCGGTCCTTCGTCCGCGGGGGGCTGGGTGGGCAATCAGCCCCAGCATTTT. Translating gives CAGPSSAGGWVGNQPQHF.

The chain couples TRBV18 to TRBJ2-2, with 10 bases lining up with TRBD2. The CDR3 has 15 amino acids. V shed 3 bases, J shed 7 bases, and the junction held 5 bases outside the gene matches. CDR1 and CDR2 (germline): KGHSH, LQKENI. This CDR3 reads CASSPLAGVDGELFF. The CDR3 nucleotides are TGTGCCAGCTCACCTCTAGCGGGAGTCGACGGGGAGCTGTTTTTT.

The rearrangement uses TRBV30 and TRBJ2-4; tentatively, D is TRBD1 (5 bases). V was trimmed by 0 bases and J by 4 bases, leaving 10 bases between them. Looked up from germline, CDR1 is GTSNPN and CDR2 is SVGIG (reference sequence). The CDR3 sequence is 14 residues long. The CDR3 DNA reads TGTGCCTGGAGTGTAGTAGCAGGGAAAAACATTCAGTACTTC. It codes for CAWSVVAGKNIQYF.

The genes are TRBV11-3 and TRBJ2-1; 7 bases fit TRBD1. The ends lost 1 base at V and 4 bases at J; junction bases unmatched: 7. There are 16 residues in the CDR3. Looked up from germline, CDR1 is SGHNT and CDR2 is YENEEA. The CDR3 sequence: CASSLGPGQAYNEQFF. The CDR3 DNA reads TGTGCCAGCAGCTTAGGGCCAGGACAGGCTTACAATGAGCAGTTCTTC.

The chain has TRBV30 and TRBJ2-7, with TRBD1 matching over 9 bases. V lost 1 base and J lost 4; bases outside the gene matches: 8. Germline values: CDR1 GTSNPN, CDR2 SVGIG (reference sequence). The CDR3 covers 15 residues. CDR3 protein: CAWSATGGLPYEQYF. The CDR3 bases are TGTGCCTGGAGTGCCACAGGGGGCCTACCTTACGAGCAGTACTTC.

V is TRBV7-8 and J is TRBJ2-2, with a possible D match to TRBD2 (6 bases). Germline assignment: CDR1 SGHVS and CDR2 FQNEAQ. This CDR3 contains 19 residues. Deletions cut 6 bases from V and 6 bases from J, with 29 bases between. The CDR3 reads CASSQGVGGRAGPSGELFF. The CDR3 DNA reads TGTGCCAGCAGTCAAGGGGTCGGGGGTAGAGCGGGCCCCTCCGGGGAGCTGTTTTTT. The complete variable domain, with remaining parts taken from reference TRBV7-8 and TRBJ2-2, reads GAGVSQSPRYKVAKRGQDVALRCDPISGHVSLFWYQQALGQGPEFLTYFQNEAQLDKSGLPSDRFFAERPEGSVSTLKIQRTQQEDSAVYLCASSQGVGGRAGPSGELFFGEGSRLTVL.

The rearrangement joins TRBV5-5 to TRBJ2-7; 12 nucleotides match TRBD2. The CDR3 is 15 residues long. J gave up 3 bases and V 4 bases, and 5 bases lay outside the gene matches. Germline V CDR1 and CDR2: SGHKS, YYEKEE (reference sequence). The DNA for the CDR3 is TGTGCCAGCAGCCTACTAGCGGGAGGTCACTACGAGCAGTACTTC. Translation: CASSLLAGGHYEQYF.

The rearrangement links TRBV11-2 to TRBJ2-1, with TRBD2 matching over 8 bases. V shed 5 bases, J shed 4 bases, and the junction held 13 bases outside the gene matches. The CDR3 is made up of 17 amino acids. Germline CDR1 and CDR2: SGHAT and FQNNGV. The CDR3 reads CASSPYGVSGAYNEQFF. The CDR3 DNA reads TGTGCCAGCAGCCCTTACGGTGTTAGCGGGGCGTACAATGAGCAGTTCTTC.